This TCR beta chain was identified during a study of blood T cell repertoires in COVID-19. Study in general: From the United States, Italy and Spain came samples of acute and convalescent COVID-19. In each case, the material was cDNA or gDNA derived from T cells, B-cell-depleted T cells, or PBMCs.

Original data processing: Amplified reference gene primers provided the basis for estimating nucleated cell counts. Profiling relied on immunoSEQ multiplex PCR, and the TCRdb table lists in-frame clones only, not all of them. V, J and clone size reflect that table, while D and trimming were determined from the DNA. The data hold some 200,000 clones, with approximately 80% observed a single time. With 5 bases removed from V and 5 bases from J, the gap between germline ends came to 13 bases. The CDR3 is made up of 14 amino acids. Germline V CDR1 and CDR2: SNHLY, FYNNEI. This clone was counted only a few times.

The chain couples TRBV2 to TRBJ1-5, with a weak D call TRBD1 (6 bases). Sequencing input: peripheral blood. This clonotype originated in a man aged 55 to 70 with COVID-19, enrolled during active disease. The CDR3 region is CASSYGTPDQPQHF. DNA for the CDR3: TGTGCCAGCAGTTACGGGACACCAGATCAGCCCCAGCATTTT.